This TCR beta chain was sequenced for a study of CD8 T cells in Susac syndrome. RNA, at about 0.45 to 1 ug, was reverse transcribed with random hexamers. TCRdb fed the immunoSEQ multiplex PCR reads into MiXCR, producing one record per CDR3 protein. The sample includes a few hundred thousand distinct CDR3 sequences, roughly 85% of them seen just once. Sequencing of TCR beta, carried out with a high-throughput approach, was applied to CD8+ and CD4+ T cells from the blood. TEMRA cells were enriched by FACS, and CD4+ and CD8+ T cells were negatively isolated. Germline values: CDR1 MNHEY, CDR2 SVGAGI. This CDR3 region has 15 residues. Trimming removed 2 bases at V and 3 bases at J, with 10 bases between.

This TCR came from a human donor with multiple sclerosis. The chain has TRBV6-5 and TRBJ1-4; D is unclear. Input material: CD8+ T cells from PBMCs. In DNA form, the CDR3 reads TGTGCCAGCAGTTACGGCCTCGAATCTAATGAAAAACTGTTTTTT. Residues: CASSYGLESNEKLFF.